This T cell receptor (beta chain) was profiled in a study of T cells in Graves' hyperthyroidism and ophthalmopathy. Study outcomes and limitations: Blood held most thyroid clonotypes expanded above 0.001 frequency.

This clonotype was picked up many times. The antigen is unknown. Amplified TCR beta CDR3 regions came from RNA transcripts. During a first-round RT-PCR of the TCR CDR3, the HTBI primer set was used. Via MiXCR, TCRdb re-called the multiplex PCR reads, giving one row per CDR3 protein. The sample contains fewer than 400,000 distinct CDR3 sequences, more than 13% of which appear only once. Trimming removed 6 bases at V and 5 bases at J, with 19 bases between. Germline assignment: CDR1 MNHEY and CDR2 SVGEGT. The CDR3 has 15 amino acids. The V and J genes are TRBV6-2 or TRBV6-3 and TRBJ1-1; perhaps TRBD1 as D (5 bases). Sequences were obtained from blood. This TCR was sampled from a man in his fifties or sixties with Graves' ophthalmopathy. CDR3 DNA sequence: TGTGCCAGCAGACCAAGAACAGGCCCGGAAACTGAAGCTTTCTTT. It is translated as CASRPRTGPETEAFF.